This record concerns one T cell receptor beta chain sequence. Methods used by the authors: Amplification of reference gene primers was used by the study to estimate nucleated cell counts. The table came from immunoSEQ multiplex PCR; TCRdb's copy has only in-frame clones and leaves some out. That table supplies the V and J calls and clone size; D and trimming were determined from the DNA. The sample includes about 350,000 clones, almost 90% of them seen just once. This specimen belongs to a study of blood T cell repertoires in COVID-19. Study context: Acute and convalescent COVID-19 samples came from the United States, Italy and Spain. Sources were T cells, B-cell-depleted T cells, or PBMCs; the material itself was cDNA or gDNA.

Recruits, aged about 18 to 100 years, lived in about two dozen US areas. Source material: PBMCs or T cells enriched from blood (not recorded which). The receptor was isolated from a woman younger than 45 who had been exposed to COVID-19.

In DNA, the CDR3 is TGTGCCAGCAGCGTAGTGGGACAGGCTAATGAAAAACTGTTTTTT. Amino acids: CASSVVGQANEKLFF. V gene TRBV9 combines with J gene TRBJ1-4; 8 bases map to TRBD1. The CDR3 is 15 amino acids. Germline CDR1 SGDLS, CDR2 YYNGEE. Trimming took 0 bases from V and 3 from J; bases not matched to a gene: 1.